The 2 T cell receptor beta chains listed next were all sequenced from one sample in a study of T cell changes during pregnancy in multiple sclerosis. Sequencing was performed with immunoSEQ multiplex PCR; in TCRdb, only in-frame clones are kept and a portion is missing. The sample contains tens of thousands of clones, about nine tenths of which appear only once. The input for sequencing was peripheral blood, taken in the third trimester of pregnancy. The receptors were sampled from a female donor with multiple sclerosis, enrolled in a pregnancy study.

This clone turned up a few times. The chain couples TRBV18 to TRBJ1-1; TRBD1 agrees at 8 bases. The CDR3 is 15 amino acids. Germline CDR1 and CDR2: KGHSH and LQKENI. With 2 bases clipped from V and 2 bases from J, the junction kept 4 bases outside the gene matches. The CDR3 nucleotides are TGTGCCAGCTCACCAAGACAGGGGCGAAACACTGAAGCTTTCTTT. This sequence encodes CASSPRQGRNTEAFF.

The chain couples TRBV28 to TRBJ2-1, with a weak D call TRBD2 (6 bases). CDR3 length equals 16 residues. Trimming took off 8 bases at V and 0 bases at J, with 17 bases between the two ends. Germline V gene data show CDR1 as MDHEN and CDR2 as SYDVKM. DNA for the CDR3: TGTGCCAGCCGACATCGGGGGTTCCCCTCCTACAATGAGCAGTTCTTC. It encodes CASRHRGFPSYNEQFF.